One and the same sample provided the 32 T cell receptor beta chains below, sequenced in a study of cytomegalovirus exposure and HLA in healthy donors. The primer mix had 60 Vbeta and 13 Jbeta primers. The data were produced by immunoSEQ multiplex PCR, yet TCRdb's version contains in-frame clones alone and is incomplete. This sample has about 150,000 clones, with roughly 80% found just once. Material for sequencing was PBMCs. The receptors were sampled from a man between 18 and 29 years old in good health and CMV-seronegative.

J is TRBJ2-7 and V is TRBV7-7, with TRBD2 matching 12 bases. Unmatched junction bases numbered 4, after V lost 5 bases and J lost 5 bases. The CDR3 is 14 residues long. The germline CDR1 and CDR2 sequences are SSHAT and FNYEAQ (reference sequence). The CDR3 nucleotides are TGTGCCAGCAGCCAGACTAGCGGGAGCCACGAGCAGTACTTC. Protein sequence: CASSQTSGSHEQYF.

V usage is TRBV18 and J usage is TRBJ2-2; 10 bases map to TRBD1. This CDR3 contains 16 residues. The V gene end was trimmed by 3 bases and the J gene end by 6 bases; junction bases not matched to a gene: 7. Per germline, CDR1 KGHSH and CDR2 LQKENI. As DNA, the CDR3 is TGTGCCAGCTCACCCGCCGGGACAGGGGTACCCGGGGAGCTGTTTTTT. Translating gives CASSPAGTGVPGELFF.

This clone was picked up one time. The rearrangement joins TRBV5-1 to TRBJ2-1; 13 nucleotides match TRBD2. The V and J ends lost 0 bases and 8 bases, in that order; junction bases with no gene match: 2. In germline, CDR1 is SGHRS, CDR2 YFSETQ. The CDR3 runs 15 residues. The DNA of the CDR3 is TGCGCCAGCAGCTTGGGACTAGCGGGAGGAGATGAGCAGTTCTTC. Translating it yields CASSLGLAGGDEQFF.

The genes are TRBV7-8 and TRBJ2-3; D is perhaps TRBD2 (5 bases). Trimming removed 0 bases from V and 1 base from J, with 11 bases in between. CDR1 and CDR2 (germline): SGHVS, FQNEAQ. CDR3 length: 16 residues. Here the CDR3 DNA reads TGTGCCAGCAGCTTAGCTACACTAGTCCGCACAGATACGCAGTATTTT. It specifies CASSLATLVRTDTQYF.

The genes are TRBV7-2 and TRBJ2-1; 9 bases are a match to TRBD2. The germline V gene encodes CDR1 SGHTA and CDR2 FQGNSA. The CDR3 is made up of 17 amino acids. V lost 6 bases and J lost 3; bases outside the gene matches: 12. CDR3 nucleotides: TGTGCCAGCAGGCCAGGGGCACTAGCGGGCTACTACAATGAGCAGTTCTTC. Amino acid sequence: CASRPGALAGYYNEQFF.

Notes on this clone: One end of the junction does not line up with germline, which may come from a read error. The genes are TRBV10-3 and TRBJ2-7, with a tentative D call TRBD1 (5 bases). Looked up from germline, CDR1 is ENHRY and CDR2 is SYGVKD. The CDR3 length is 16 residues. The CDR3 DNA reads as TGTGCCAGCAGTTACGACAGAAACTCTAGAACGGACGAGCAGTACTTC. The encoded protein is CASSYDRNSRTDEQYF.

As regards this clone: A read error may account for a junction end that differs from germline. The chain has TRBV5-1 and TRBJ2-5; 9 bases are shared with TRBD2. The CDR3 length is 18 residues. Germline V gene sequence: CDR1 SGHRS, CDR2 YFSETQ. The CDR3 region has the DNA TGCGCCAGCAGTTTGGGCTTTTCTAGCGGGGCCCGCCAAGAGACCCAGTACTTC. It specifies CASSLGFSSGARQETQYF.

The chain uses TRBV29-1 and TRBJ2-5, with 10 bases aligning to TRBD2. Germline CDR1 reads SQVTM; CDR2 reads ANQGSEA. V lost 5 bases and J lost 5; bases outside the gene matches: 17. This CDR3 spans 17 amino acids. The CDR3 bases are TGCAGCGTTACCCCGCCCGAGCGGGGGGGATTCAGGGAGACCCAGTACTTC. Amino acids: CSVTPPERGGFRETQYF.

The rearrangement links TRBV5-1 to TRBJ2-1; TRBD2 matches 14 bases. The CDR3 covers 20 residues. Germline V gives CDR1 SGHRS, CDR2 YFSETQ. V gave up 2 bases and J gave up 2 bases; unmatched junction bases: 12. Written as DNA, the CDR3 is TGCGCCAGCAGCTTCCTTCCTGGACTAGCGGGAGGAACAACCTACAATGAGCAGTTCTTC. Protein sequence: CASSFLPGLAGGTTYNEQFF.

About this clone: The sample has other DNA sequences that encode this CDR3 too. The chain recombines TRBV4-1 with TRBJ1-5; 9 bases are shared with TRBD1. CDR3 length: 14 amino acids. Germline V CDR1 and CDR2: MGHRA, YSYEKL. V lost 1 base and J lost 7; bases outside the gene matches: 2. The CDR3 protein is CASSQGQGGQPQHF. CDR3 DNA: TGCGCCAGCAGCCAAGGACAGGGGGGCCAGCCCCAGCATTTT.

The V gene is TRBV19, the J gene TRBJ1-1; 8 positions agree with TRBD1. This CDR3 is built from 14 residues. CDR1 is LNHDA and CDR2 is SQIVND in the germline V gene (reference sequence). The V and J ends lost 3 bases and 5 bases, in that order; junction bases with no gene match: 5. CDR3 protein: CASSMDRVGTEAFF. CDR3 DNA: TGTGCCAGTAGTATGGACAGGGTTGGGACTGAAGCTTTCTTT.

Points on this clone: This sample also contains other DNA sequences that code for the same CDR3. The chain couples TRBV7-3 to TRBJ2-2; 14 nucleotides match TRBD2. The J segment lost 14 bases and the V segment lost 8 bases, leaving 7 bases of the junction unmatched. The CDR3 totals 13 residues. From germline, CDR1 is SGHTA and CDR2 FQGTGA. CDR3 coding DNA: TGTGCCAGCCGGGGGACTAGCGGGGGTCGACTGTTTTTT. It translates to CASRGTSGGRLFF.

J is TRBJ1-5 and V is TRBV7-8; D perhaps matches TRBD1 (6 bases). The CDR3 runs 16 residues. Germline CDR1 and CDR2: SGHVS and FQNEAQ. Trimming removed 5 bases at V and 1 base at J, with 15 bases between. The CDR3 bases are TGTGCCAGCAGCCCGGGGGGGGCAAGGAGCAATCAGCCCCAGCATTTT. Amino acid sequence: CASSPGGARSNQPQHF.

V and J are TRBV18 and TRBJ1-5; D is perhaps TRBD1 (5 bases). Trimming took 6 bases from V and 3 from J, leaving 12 bases between them. There are 14 residues in the CDR3. Germline V gene sequence: CDR1 KGHSH, CDR2 LQKENI. As DNA, the CDR3 is TGTGCCAGCTCGGGGCAAGCGAACAATCAGCCCCAGCATTTT. It codes for CASSGQANNQPQHF.

This clone was seen only a few times. This chain joins TRBV5-4 and TRBJ1-1; TRBD1 is a possible D gene (6 bases). CDR3 length equals 17 residues. The V end was cut by 0 bases, the J end by 0 bases, with 15 bases between. In germline, CDR1 is SGHNT, CDR2 YYREEE (reference sequence). The CDR3 DNA follows: TGTGCCAGCAGCTTGGGAGGGGCTGGGGGCATGAACACTGAAGCTTTCTTT. Amino acid sequence: CASSLGGAGGMNTEAFF.

This clone has more than one count but fewer than ten. The chain carries TRBV18 and TRBJ1-5; 8 bases fit TRBD1. Germline CDR1 is KGHSH and CDR2 is LQKENI. V was pared by 4 bases and J by 4 bases, with 0 bases of the junction left unmatched. The CDR3 totals 13 residues. The CDR3 nucleotides are TGTGCCAGCTCACGACAGGGGAATCAGCCCCAGCATTTT. This encodes CASSRQGNQPQHF.

The chain carries TRBV30 and TRBJ2-6; D call uncertain. Germline assignment: CDR1 GTSNPN and CDR2 SVGIG (reference sequence). Trimming pared 2 bases from V and 0 bases from J, leaving 8 bases between. CDR3 length: 15 residues. CDR3 sequence reads: CAWSWWSSGANVLTF. As DNA, the CDR3 is TGTGCCTGGAGTTGGTGGAGCTCTGGGGCCAACGTCCTGACTTTC.

This clone occurred a few times. This chain joins TRBV6-4 and TRBJ2-3; weak D call: TRBD2 (6 bases). Germline V gives CDR1 MRHNA, CDR2 SNTAGT. The CDR3 extends over 15 amino acids. Trimming removed 4 bases at V and 4 bases at J, with 15 bases between. The DNA of the CDR3 is TGTGCCAGCAGTGCCCGGGACTCTGGGGCAGATACGCAGTATTTT. Its translation is CASSARDSGADTQYF.

The chain combines TRBV5-6 with TRBJ2-7; D perhaps matches TRBD2 (6 bases). Trimming took 10 bases from V and 3 from J, leaving 14 bases between them. CDR3 size: 12 residues. In germline, CDR1 is SGHDT, CDR2 YYEEEE. The chain's CDR3 is CASSAGIYEQYF. CDR3 sequence (DNA): TGTGCCTCCTCAGCGGGCATCTACGAGCAGTACTTC.

The gene calls are TRBV30 and TRBJ2-3; D unresolved. The length of the CDR3 is 13 residues. Per germline, CDR1 GTSNPN and CDR2 SVGIG (reference sequence). V was clipped by 3 bases and J by 1 base, with 8 bases between them. The CDR3 spells CAWRGGGTDTQYF. The CDR3 DNA follows: TGTGCCTGGAGAGGCGGCGGCACAGATACGCAGTATTTT.

The chain has TRBV10-3 and TRBJ1-2; D gene unclear. This CDR3 spans 12 amino acids. Trimming took 10 bases from V and 6 from J, leaving 15 bases between them. Germline values: CDR1 ENHRY, CDR2 SYGVKD. The CDR3: CATAGGGNGYTF. CDR3 coding DNA: TGTGCCACCGCAGGTGGCGGGAATGGCTACACCTTC.

V is TRBV19 and J is TRBJ2-7; 10 bases agree with TRBD2. The CDR3 is 15 amino acids. The V and J ends lost 6 bases and 0 bases, in that order; junction bases with no gene match: 5. Germline V CDR1 and CDR2: LNHDA, SQIVND (reference sequence). This CDR3 is CASRYSGRSSYEQYF. The CDR3 region has the DNA TGTGCCAGTAGGTATAGCGGGAGGAGCTCCTACGAGCAGTACTTC.

The rearrangement links TRBV18 to TRBJ1-1, with 9 nucleotides matching TRBD1. The V gene end was trimmed by 6 bases and the J gene end by 11 bases; junction bases not matched to a gene: 10. Germline-derived CDR1 and CDR2 are KGHSH and LQKENI. This CDR3 region has 13 residues. CDR3 nucleotides: TGTGCCAGCTCCCTAGGGACAGGGAACGACGCTTTCTTT. Protein sequence: CASSLGTGNDAFF.

The gene calls are TRBV19 and TRBJ1-1; a possible D gene is TRBD1 (6 bases). Trimming left V 6 bases short and J 4 bases short, with 12 bases between. The CDR3 has 13 residues. CDR1 and CDR2 (germline): LNHDA, SQIVND (reference sequence). The DNA for the CDR3 is TGTGCCAGTAGCCCAGGGGCACTCACTGAAGCTTTCTTT. Translation gives CASSPGALTEAFF.

The rearrangement joins TRBV2 to TRBJ2-7, with a tentative D call TRBD2 (6 bases). This CDR3 has 12 residues. The V gene lost 5 bases and the J gene lost 3 bases, with 8 bases spanning the gap. Germline V gene data show CDR1 as SNHLY and CDR2 as FYNNEI. In nucleotides, the CDR3 is TGTGCCAGCAGTACGGGACTCTACGAGCAGTACTTC. It is translated as CASSTGLYEQYF.

The chain employs TRBV6-5 and TRBJ2-7, with 13 bases fitting TRBD2. The CDR3 contains 15 residues. In germline, CDR1 is MNHEY, CDR2 SVGAGI. V shed 6 bases and J 2 bases; nucleotides not matched to a gene: 4. The CDR3 sequence: CASSLGLAGPYEQYF. Here the CDR3 DNA reads TGTGCCAGCAGCCTGGGACTAGCGGGACCCTACGAGCAGTACTTC.

This chain joins TRBV18 and TRBJ2-2, with D perhaps TRBD1 (5 bases). This CDR3 contains 15 residues. The V gene's germline CDR1 is KGHSH and CDR2 LQKENI. V gave up 2 bases and J gave up 1 base, with 8 bases separating them. This chain's CDR3 is CASSPETENTGELFF. CDR3 nucleotide sequence: TGTGCCAGCTCACCAGAGACAGAGAACACCGGGGAGCTGTTTTTT.

The chain carries TRBV10-3 and TRBJ1-1; 10 bases line up with TRBD1. The CDR3 runs 13 residues. Trimming at V came to 5 bases and at J to 5 bases, leaving 2 bases not matched to a gene. The germline gives CDR1 ENHRY, CDR2 SYGVKD. The CDR3 DNA reads TGTGCCATCAGTAGGACAGGGGGTACTGAAGCTTTCTTT. It codes for CAISRTGGTEAFF.

The table lists this clone with a few counts. The chain is built from TRBV28 and TRBJ2-7; possible D gene TRBD1, 6 bases. CDR3 length: 13 residues. Trimming shortened V by 5 bases and J by 4 bases, and 12 bases separated the two germline ends. Germline assignment: CDR1 MDHEN and CDR2 SYDVKM. The CDR3 DNA reads as TGTGCCAGCAGTCGCATCAGGGGTTACGAGCAGTACTTC. The encoded protein is CASSRIRGYEQYF. Using reference TRBV28 and TRBJ2-7 for the parts outside the CDR3, the full variable domain is DVKVTQSSRYLVKRTGEKVFLECVQDMDHENMFWYRQDPGLGLRLIYFSYDVKMKEKGDIPEGYSVSREKKERFSLILESASTNQTSMYLCASSRIRGYEQYFGPGTRLTVT.

V is TRBV6-5 and J is TRBJ2-7, with D possibly being TRBD1 (6 bases). The CDR3 loop spans 13 amino acids. The germline gives CDR1 MNHEY, CDR2 SVGAGI. Trimming took 6 bases from V and 0 from J, leaving 9 bases between them. The CDR3 nucleotides are TGTGCCAGCAGGGGGGACATCTCCTACGAGCAGTACTTC. This gives the protein CASRGDISYEQYF.

The V call is TRBV19, the J call TRBJ1-4; TRBD1 is a possible D gene (6 bases). V dropped 3 bases and J dropped 7 bases, with 9 bases sitting between them. CDR1 is LNHDA and CDR2 is SQIVND in the germline V gene (reference sequence). The CDR3 spans 13 residues. CDR3: CASSMTGGEKLFF. The CDR3, as DNA: TGTGCCAGTAGTATGACAGGAGGTGAAAAACTGTTTTTT. Filled out from reference TRBV19 and TRBJ1-4, the complete variable domain reads DGGITQSPKYLFRKEGQNVTLSCEQNLNHDAMYWYRQDPGQGLRLIYYSQIVNDFQKGDIAEGYSVSREKKESFPLTVTSAQKNPTAFYLCASSMTGGEKLFFGSGTQLSVL.

This chain links TRBV4-1 with TRBJ1-1; the D gene is possibly TRBD1 (6 bases). V was trimmed by 3 bases and J by 1 base, leaving 15 bases between them. Germline lookup yields CDR1 MGHRA and CDR2 YSYEKL. The CDR3 is made up of 16 amino acids. The CDR3 coding sequence is TGCGCCAGCAGCCATATACAGGGTTTGGAGAACACTGAAGCTTTCTTT. Encoded protein: CASSHIQGLENTEAFF.